This passage covers 18 T cell receptor beta chains from one sample sequenced in a study of identical twins (TCRdb year 2016). Libraries came from 5' RACE. The listed sequencing device is Illumina HiSeq 2000. The public sequencing data were trimmed at Q25 with fastp and processed into clonotypes with MiXCR by TCRdb, which kept only in-frame beta chains. For every CDR3 protein sequence, its rows merge into one entry that carries the most common genes and DNA. The table for this sample lists approximately 530,000 distinct CDR3 sequences; about a fifth of them were counted only once. The ten biggest clones cover about 0.5% of the sample. This sample was shared with a second study, whose subject was yellow fever vaccine responses in identical twins.

Sequencing was done on a sample of CD4+ T cells sorted from blood. The receptors originated from a woman between 18 and 29 years old in good health.

The chain uses TRBV5-1 and TRBJ2-1; 7 nucleotides match TRBD1. Germline lookup yields CDR1 SGHRS and CDR2 YFSETQ. The trim removed 0 bases at V and 5 bases at J, leaving 14 bases unmatched. The CDR3 contains 18 residues. CDR3 protein: CASSLGSSTRQGNNEQFF. For the CDR3, the DNA is TGCGCCAGCAGCTTGGGATCAAGCACAAGACAGGGAAACAATGAGCAGTTCTTC.

The count of this clonotype is one. CDR3 coding DNA: TGTGCCGCAAGGACTAGCGGGAGGGCCATAGATACGCAGTATTTT. Translation gives CAARTSGRAIDTQYF. The chain recombines TRBV10-3 with TRBJ2-3; 15 positions match TRBD2. CDR1 ENHRY and CDR2 SYGVKD come from the germline V gene. The CDR3 is made up of 15 amino acids. Unmatched junction bases numbered 8, after V lost 11 bases and J lost 5 bases.

This clonotype was seen only a few times. The chain joins TRBV10-3 to TRBJ2-2; 7 nucleotides agree with TRBD1. The CDR3 contains 13 residues. V gave up 10 bases and J gave up 1 base; unmatched junction bases: 3. Germline V CDR1 and CDR2: ENHRY, SYGVKD. The CDR3 is CATRDRNTGELFF. Written as DNA, the CDR3 is TGTGCCACCAGGGACAGGAACACCGGGGAGCTGTTTTTT.

This chain joins TRBV6-5 and TRBJ2-1, with D perhaps matching TRBD2 (5 bases). Germline values: CDR1 MNHEY, CDR2 SVGAGI. The CDR3 loop spans 13 amino acids. The V end lost 2 bases, the J end lost 9 bases, and 11 bases lay between the germline ends. This chain's CDR3 is CASSYPGIREQFF. CDR3 sequence (DNA): TGTGCCAGCAGTTACCCGGGGATTCGTGAGCAGTTCTTC.

CDR3 nucleotide sequence: TGTGCCAGCAGCTTGTCCCCCAGCGGGAGGGCCTCAGATACGCAGTATTTT. Protein product: CASSLSPSGRASDTQYF. The chain recombines TRBV7-2 with TRBJ2-3; TRBD2 matches at 10 bases. This CDR3 contains 17 residues. The germline gives CDR1 SGHTA, CDR2 FQGNSA. Trimming at V came to 3 bases and at J to 4 bases, leaving 10 bases not matched to a gene.

The V and J genes are TRBV10-1 and TRBJ2-3; the match to TRBD1 covers 11 bases. V lost 6 bases and J lost 3; bases outside the gene matches: 5. The germline gives CDR1 WNHNN, CDR2 SYGVQD (reference sequence). The CDR3 is made up of 15 amino acids. This CDR3 reads CASRKGQGATDTQYF. CDR3 nucleotide sequence: TGCGCCAGCAGGAAAGGACAGGGGGCAACAGATACGCAGTATTTT.

This clonotype was counted at least ten times. The chain is built from TRBV7-3 and TRBJ2-1; possible D gene TRBD1, 5 bases. Trimming removed 0 bases from V and 4 bases from J, with 7 bases in between. CDR1 and CDR2 (germline): SGHTA, FQGTGA. The CDR3 loop spans 14 amino acids. CDR3 bases: TGTGCCAGCAGCTTAACAGGGGCATACAATGAGCAGTTCTTC. Its translation is CASSLTGAYNEQFF.

This clonotype was seen only a few times. V usage is TRBV5-1 and J usage is TRBJ2-3; the match to TRBD2 covers 7 bases. The trim removed 1 base at V and 0 bases at J, leaving 8 bases unmatched. From germline, CDR1 is SGHRS and CDR2 YFSETQ. This CDR3 is 17 amino acids long. This CDR3 reads CASSLMASGTSTDTQYF. CDR3 in DNA: TGCGCCAGCAGCTTGATGGCTAGCGGTACTAGCACAGATACGCAGTATTTT.

J is TRBJ1-1 and V is TRBV3-1; D gene unclear. This CDR3 is built from 16 residues. The germline CDR1 and CDR2 sequences are LGHDT and YNNKEL (reference sequence). V was shortened by 4 bases and J by 1 base, with 16 bases between the two germline ends. The CDR3 here is CASSPGISSGNTEAFF. The CDR3 nucleotides are TGTGCCAGCAGCCCCGGCATATCCTCGGGGAACACTGAAGCTTTCTTT. The whole variable domain, remainder taken from reference TRBV3-1 and TRBJ1-1, is DTAVSQTPKYLVTQMGNDKSIKCEQNLGHDTMYWYKQDSKKFLKIMFSYNNKELIINETVPNRFSPKSPDKAHLNLHINSLELGDSAVYFCASSPGISSGNTEAFFGQGTRLTVV.

This clonotype turned up a few times. The chain recombines TRBV5-1 with TRBJ1-1; D call uncertain. Germline V CDR1 and CDR2: SGHRS, YFSETQ. Trimming removed 0 bases from V and 7 bases from J, with 13 bases in between. The CDR3 is 14 residues long. The CDR3 sequence: CASSLVTEAGEAFF. CDR3 nucleotide sequence: TGCGCCAGCAGCTTGGTTACTGAGGCGGGTGAAGCTTTCTTT.

This clonotype was seen a few times. The chain is built from TRBV7-2 and TRBJ2-7; a possible D gene is TRBD1 (6 bases). Germline CDR1 and CDR2: SGHTA and FQGNSA. V was shortened by 5 bases and J by 2 bases, with 13 bases between the two germline ends. This CDR3 has 14 amino acids. The CDR3 nucleotides read TGTGCCAGCAGCAATCTACAGGGTCCCTACGAGCAGTACTTC. This translates into CASSNLQGPYEQYF.

The chain links TRBV7-8 to TRBJ1-1; possibly TRBD1 for D (5 bases). Trimming shortened V by 7 bases and J by 0 bases, and 18 bases separated the two germline ends. Germline loops: CDR1 SGHVS, CDR2 FQNEAQ. This CDR3 is built from 16 residues. The CDR3 here is CASTPRQILLNTEAFF. CDR3 nucleotides: TGTGCCAGCACTCCGAGACAGATACTACTGAACACTGAAGCTTTCTTT.

A few counts support this clonotype. This rearrangement joins TRBV11-3 to TRBJ2-5, with D uncertain. The CDR3 contains 13 residues. V lost 5 bases to trimming and J lost 4 bases, with 11 bases between them. CDR1 is SGHNT and CDR2 is YENEEA in the germline V gene. The CDR3 coding sequence is TGTGCCAGCAGCCGACGAACGCGAGAGACCCAGTACTTC. It translates to CASSRRTRETQYF.

This clonotype was found once. V and J are TRBV12-3 or TRBV12-4 and TRBJ1-1; D remains ambiguous. Trimming removed 6 bases from V and 4 bases from J, with 9 bases in between. The CDR3 is 12 residues long. The CDR3 DNA reads as TGTGCCAGCAGACTCACACCCACTGAAGCTTTCTTT. Encoded protein: CASRLTPTEAFF.

This clonotype was recorded a few times. The rearrangement joins TRBV6-5 to TRBJ1-2; TRBD1 agrees at 7 bases. The CDR3 is 13 residues long. Trimming cost V 6 bases and J 6 bases; bases outside gene matches: 7. Germline CDR1 is MNHEY and CDR2 is SVGAGI. In DNA, the CDR3 is TGTGCCAGCAGATACCGGGACAGCGATGGCTACACCTTC. Translated, it gives CASRYRDSDGYTF.

This clonotype appeared a few times. The gene calls are TRBV24-1 and TRBJ2-3; D is ambiguous. V lost 6 bases, J lost 5 bases, and 5 bases lay in between. Germline V gene lookup returns CDR1 KGHDR and CDR2 SFDVKD. The CDR3 spans 11 residues. In DNA, the CDR3 is TGTGCCACCAGTCTTCAAGATACGCAGTATTTT. Its translation is CATSLQDTQYF.

This clonotype was seen ten or more times. V and J are TRBV25-1 and TRBJ1-2; a possible D gene is TRBD1 (6 bases). Germline V lookup: CDR1 MGHDK, CDR2 SYGVNS. This CDR3 contains 14 residues. Trimming stripped 4 bases from V and 0 bases from J, with 9 bases between. CDR3 DNA sequence: TGTGCCAGCAGTGGGACAGTCACTAACTATGGCTACACCTTC. Translating it yields CASSGTVTNYGYTF.

The chain links TRBV24-1 to TRBJ1-5; D unresolved. Germline assignment: CDR1 KGHDR and CDR2 SFDVKD. Trimming took 3 bases from V and 1 from J, leaving 9 bases between them. This CDR3 is 15 amino acids long. CDR3 residues: CATSDATLSNQPQHF. Here the CDR3 DNA reads TGTGCCACCAGTGATGCGACACTCAGCAATCAGCCCCAGCATTTT.